Below are 31 T cell receptor beta chains sequenced from a single sample in a study of control samples from healthy donors and cancer patients. Using immunoSEQ multiplex PCR, the repertoire was profiled, and TCRdb retains in-frame clones only, with some absent. The sample has 90,000 to 130,000 clones, approximately 80% seen once; the top ten hold about 7%. Sequenced sample: blood. Receptors were obtained from a man younger than 35 in good health.

The chain has TRBV20-1 and TRBJ2-3; TRBD2 might be the D (6 bases). Trimming took off 3 bases at V and 1 base at J, with 14 bases between the two ends. Germline V gives CDR1 DFQATT, CDR2 SNEGSKA (reference sequence). This CDR3 contains 15 residues. The CDR3 DNA follows: TGCAGTGCTAGTGCGGGACCGGGGGGCACAGATACGCAGTATTTT. Translated: CSASAGPGGTDTQYF.

This clone was counted only a few times. The chain is built from TRBV5-6 and TRBJ2-7; D is possibly TRBD2 (5 bases). Germline CDR1 is SGHDT and CDR2 is YYEEEE. V was trimmed by 0 bases and J by 3 bases, leaving 7 bases between them. This CDR3 is 13 amino acids long. CDR3 region: CASSLGTHYEQYF. The CDR3 bases are TGTGCCAGCAGCTTGGGGACTCACTACGAGCAGTACTTC.

The rearrangement links TRBV6-2 or TRBV6-3 to TRBJ2-1; D is unclear. This CDR3 spans 13 amino acids. In germline, CDR1 is MNHEY, CDR2 SVGEGT. V lost 0 bases and J 5 bases, leaving 5 bases between the germline ends. As DNA, the CDR3 is TGTGCCAGCAGTTACTCGAGCAACAATGAGCAGTTCTTC. Its protein is CASSYSSNNEQFF.

The rearrangement links TRBV28 to TRBJ1-2; possible D gene TRBD1, 6 bases. V lost 5 bases and J 4 bases, leaving 11 bases between the germline ends. The CDR3 has 13 residues. CDR1 and CDR2 from the germline V gene are MDHEN and SYDVKM. The CDR3 DNA follows: TGTGCCAGCAGTGCGGACAGACGCTATGGCTACACCTTC. Protein: CASSADRRYGYTF.

The chain couples TRBV23-1 to TRBJ1-2, with D unclear. TRBV23-1 is reported as an ORF; its role is uncertain. Deletions cut 4 bases from V and 3 bases from J, with 18 bases between. This CDR3 has 16 amino acids. The CDR3 reads CASSLQSIVAYYGYTF. CDR3 nucleotides: TGCGCCAGCAGTCTACAATCGATAGTGGCTTACTATGGCTACACCTTC.

The gene calls are TRBV5-8 and TRBJ2-1, with 9 bases lining up with TRBD1. The V gene end was trimmed by 5 bases and the J gene end by 4 bases; junction bases not matched to a gene: 10. The CDR3 is made up of 16 amino acids. Germline lookup yields CDR1 SGHTS and CDR2 YDEGEE. The CDR3, as DNA: TGTGCCAGCAGGCGGAGTACAGGGGGCCATTACAATGAGCAGTTCTTC. Translating it yields CASRRSTGGHYNEQFF.

The rearrangement joins TRBV5-8 to TRBJ2-5; tentative D call: TRBD1 (6 bases). Trimming removed 4 bases at V and 3 bases at J, with 16 bases between. The length of the CDR3 is 15 residues. From germline, CDR1 is SGHTS and CDR2 YDEGEE. The CDR3 DNA follows: TGTGCCAGCAGCCGAGGACTCAGGGGCGAAGAGACCCAGTACTTC. Residues: CASSRGLRGEETQYF.

The V and J genes are TRBV27 and TRBJ1-6; D gene ambiguous. The CDR3 totals 15 residues. Germline V gene lookup returns CDR1 MNHEY and CDR2 SMNVEV (reference sequence). The ends were cut back, 3 bases at V and 3 bases at J, with 9 bases in the middle. Written as DNA, the CDR3 is TGTGCCAGCAGTTTGCAGGCCTACTATAATTCACCCCTCCACTTT. It translates to CASSLQAYYNSPLHF.

The rearrangement links TRBV29-1 to TRBJ2-6; TRBD1 matches at 8 bases. After removal of 6 bases from V and 0 bases from J, the junction contained 7 bases not matched to a gene. CDR3 length: 16 residues. Germline assignment: CDR1 SQVTM and CDR2 ANQGSEA. CDR3: CSVRTGLGSGANVLTF. The CDR3 nucleotides read TGCAGCGTGCGGACAGGGCTCGGCTCTGGGGCCAACGTCCTGACTTTC. The full variable domain, completed using reference TRBV29-1 and TRBJ2-6, is SAVISQKPSRDICQRGTSLTIQCQVDSQVTMMFWYRQQPGQSLTLIATANQGSEATYESGFVIDKFPISRPNLTFSTLTVSNMSPEDSSIYLCSVRTGLGSGANVLTFGAGSRLTVL.

The table lists this clone with a few counts. The CDR3 here is CASGWGGGTGELFF. For the CDR3, the DNA is TGTGCTAGTGGCTGGGGGGGCGGCACCGGGGAGCTGTTTTTT. The chain joins TRBV12-5 to TRBJ2-2; perhaps TRBD2 as D (7 bases). The V gene's germline CDR1 is LGHNT and CDR2 FRNRAP. V gave up 6 bases and J gave up 4 bases, with 12 bases separating them. The CDR3 has 14 amino acids.

J is TRBJ2-2 and V is TRBV6-4; a possible D gene is TRBD1 (5 bases). From germline, CDR1 is MRHNA and CDR2 SNTAGT. This CDR3 region has 15 residues. V lost 3 bases and J 0 bases, leaving 8 bases between the germline ends. The DNA of the CDR3 is TGTGCCAGCAGTGAGTCGACAGCGAACACCGGGGAGCTGTTTTTT. As protein: CASSESTANTGELFF.

This chain connects TRBV7-8 to TRBJ2-2; 7 bases map to TRBD2. Germline-derived CDR1 and CDR2 are SGHVS and FQNEAQ. There are 15 residues in the CDR3. The J segment lost 4 bases and the V segment lost 8 bases, leaving 10 bases of the junction unmatched. CDR3 coding DNA: TGTGCCAGCGCGCGGGCGGGAGAGAGCACCGGGGAGCTGTTTTTT. It translates to CASARAGESTGELFF.

This clone has only one observation. The chain is built from TRBV19 and TRBJ2-3; 11 positions match TRBD2. This CDR3 contains 16 residues. Per germline, CDR1 LNHDA and CDR2 SQIVND (reference sequence). The V and J ends lost 0 bases and 5 bases, in that order; junction bases with no gene match: 4. The CDR3 reads CASSIELAGGRDTQYF. Here the CDR3 DNA reads TGTGCCAGTAGTATAGAGCTAGCGGGGGGAAGAGATACGCAGTATTTT.

The chain uses TRBV19 and TRBJ1-2, with 9 bases matching TRBD1. J lost 7 bases, V lost 7 bases, and 7 bases had no gene match. In germline, CDR1 is LNHDA, CDR2 SQIVND (reference sequence). The CDR3 sequence is 13 residues long. The CDR3 reads CASNNRGPAGYTF. The CDR3 DNA reads TGTGCCAGTAATAACAGGGGGCCGGCTGGCTACACCTTC. Variable domain in full (rest from reference TRBV19 and TRBJ1-2): DGGITQSPKYLFRKEGQNVTLSCEQNLNHDAMYWYRQDPGQGLRLIYYSQIVNDFQKGDIAEGYSVSREKKESFPLTVTSAQKNPTAFYLCASNNRGPAGYTFGSGTRLTVV.

V is TRBV6-1 and J is TRBJ1-2; D gene unclear. Trimming cost V 2 bases and J 2 bases, with 12 bases left between them. The CDR3 sequence is 15 residues long. From germline, CDR1 is MNHNS and CDR2 SASEGT. CDR3 protein: CASSEPGGANYGYTF. The CDR3 bases are TGTGCCAGCAGTGAACCCGGTGGAGCGAACTATGGCTACACCTTC.

The chain is built from TRBV1 and TRBJ1-1. TRBV1 is reported as a pseudogene. CDR3 length equals 16 residues. Written as DNA, the CDR3 is TGCACCAGCAGCCGGAGTTTGACGGATGGAAACACTGAAGCTTTCTTT. Translating gives CTSSRSLTDGNTEAFF.

The chain is built from TRBV28 and TRBJ2-5; a possible D gene is TRBD1 (5 bases). V lost 6 bases and J lost 4, with 15 bases in between. The CDR3 has 14 amino acids. Germline values: CDR1 MDHEN, CDR2 SYDVKM. CDR3 DNA: TGTGCCAGCAGCCCGGTGGGGCGTCGAGAGACCCAGTACTTC. Its translation: CASSPVGRRETQYF.

The rearrangement links TRBV4-1 to TRBJ1-5; weak D call: TRBD1 (5 bases). V lost 1 base, J lost 3 bases, and 13 bases lay in between. Germline CDR1 and CDR2: MGHRA and YSYEKL. There are 16 residues in the CDR3. The CDR3 reads CASSQGGHGFNQPQHF. In DNA form, the CDR3 reads TGCGCCAGCAGCCAAGGGGGCCACGGATTCAATCAGCCCCAGCATTTT.

This sequence joins TRBV2 and TRBJ1-1, with D possibly matching TRBD1 (5 bases). CDR3 length: 12 residues. Germline assignment: CDR1 SNHLY and CDR2 FYNNEI. The V end lost 7 bases, the J end lost 8 bases, and 14 bases lay between the germline ends. This CDR3 is CASKRRDREAFF. The DNA for the CDR3 is TGTGCCAGCAAACGGCGGGACCGAGAAGCTTTCTTT.

This clone appeared once. This chain links TRBV4-1 with TRBJ2-1, with TRBD1 identical over 8 bases. The V gene end was trimmed by 4 bases and the J gene end by 0 bases; junction bases not matched to a gene: 2. Germline V gene lookup returns CDR1 MGHRA and CDR2 YSYEKL. CDR3 length: 15 amino acids. The CDR3 nucleotides are TGCGCCAGCAGCCTTGGACAGGGCTCCTACAATGAGCAGTTCTTC. Protein: CASSLGQGSYNEQFF.

A single count supports this clone. An end of the junction does not agree with germline; a read error may underlie this. The rearrangement uses TRBV30 and TRBJ1-6, with 7 bases that match TRBD1. Germline V gives CDR1 GTSNPN, CDR2 SVGIG (reference sequence). The length of the CDR3 is 13 residues. CDR3 amino acids: CAQGGQGNSPLHF. DNA of the CDR3: TGCGCGCAGGGGGGCCAGGGTAATTCACCCCTCCACTTT.

This clone has a single count. V is TRBV5-5 and J is TRBJ2-1; D remains unclear. In germline, CDR1 is SGHKS, CDR2 YYEKEE (reference sequence). Trimming shortened V by 2 bases and J by 5 bases, and 8 bases separated the two germline ends. The CDR3 has 13 residues. In nucleotides, the CDR3 is TGTGCCAGCAGCTTAGGCAGCCACAATGAGCAGTTCTTC. It encodes CASSLGSHNEQFF. The full variable domain, completed using reference TRBV5-5 and TRBJ2-1, is DAGVTQSPTHLIKTRGQQVTLRCSPISGHKSVSWYQQVLGQGPQFIFQYYEKEERGRGNFPDRFSARQFPNYSSELNVNALLLGDSALYLCASSLGSHNEQFFGPGTRLTVL.

A single count supports this clone. The chain is built from TRBV15 and TRBJ2-7; D gene uncertain. CDR3 length: 13 residues. V was clipped by 1 base and J by 1 base, with 5 bases between them. Germline CDR1 reads LNHNV; CDR2 reads YYDKDF (reference sequence). CDR3 loop: CATSRVQSYEQYV. In nucleotides, the CDR3 is TGTGCCACCAGCAGAGTCCAGTCCTACGAGCAGTACGTC.

This chain joins TRBV7-9 and TRBJ2-4, with D uncertain. The CDR3 has 14 residues. Germline CDR1 SEHNR, CDR2 FQNEAQ (reference sequence). The ends were cut back, 5 bases at V and 0 bases at J, with 8 bases in the middle. The CDR3 is CASSVKGAKNIQYF. The CDR3, as DNA: TGTGCCAGCAGCGTCAAGGGAGCCAAAAACATTCAGTACTTC.

The chain has TRBV6-6 and TRBJ2-7; 12 bases are shared with TRBD1. The CDR3 covers 14 residues. The ends lost 7 bases at V and 4 bases at J; junction bases unmatched: 5. CDR1 and CDR2 (germline): MNHNY, SVGAGI (reference sequence). The CDR3 here is CASTPGQGAYEQYF. The CDR3 coding sequence is TGTGCCAGCACCCCGGGACAGGGGGCTTACGAGCAGTACTTC.

This chain uses TRBV5-1 with TRBJ2-5; a weak D match, TRBD2 (6 bases). Germline-derived CDR1 and CDR2 are SGHRS and YFSETQ. The CDR3 contains 20 residues. Between the trimmed V and J ends, which lost 4 bases and 5 bases, there was a span of 33 bases. Here the CDR3 reads CASSPRPTGLLNLREETQYF. CDR3 coding DNA: TGCGCCAGCAGCCCAAGGCCGACGGGACTCTTGAACCTAAGGGAGGAGACCCAGTACTTC. Combining the CDR3 with reference TRBV5-1 and TRBJ2-5 gives the whole variable domain KAGVTQTPRYLIKTRGQQVTLSCSPISGHRSVSWYQQTPGQGLQFLFEYFSETQRNKGNFPGRFSGRQFSNSRSEMNVSTLELGDSALYLCASSPRPTGLLNLREETQYFGPGTRLLVL.

This chain joins TRBV6-5 and TRBJ1-5; D gene unclear. Germline V lookup: CDR1 MNHEY, CDR2 SVGAGI. The CDR3 loop spans 15 amino acids. V lost 0 bases, J lost 0 bases, and 6 bases lay in between. Here the CDR3 reads CASSYSLNSNQPQHF. The CDR3 nucleotides read TGTGCCAGCAGTTACTCGTTAAATAGCAATCAGCCCCAGCATTTT.

The chain uses TRBV7-8 and TRBJ1-5; D perhaps matches TRBD1 (6 bases). Germline V CDR1 and CDR2: SGHVS, FQNEAQ. Trimming left V 4 bases short and J 3 bases short, with 10 bases between. The CDR3 has 14 amino acids. CDR3 DNA sequence: TGTGCCAGCAGCTCAGGACAGTACAATCAGCCCCAGCATTTT. Translation: CASSSGQYNQPQHF.

The genes are TRBV9 and TRBJ2-1; the D gene is possibly TRBD2 (7 bases). CDR1 is SGDLS and CDR2 is YYNGEE in the germline V gene. The V gene lost 3 bases and the J gene lost 0 bases, with 16 bases spanning the gap. The CDR3 consists of 17 residues. The CDR3 is CASSALGGRSSYNEQFF. As DNA, the CDR3 is TGTGCCAGCAGCGCCCTGGGGGGGCGAAGCTCCTACAATGAGCAGTTCTTC.

The chain employs TRBV2 and TRBJ1-6; D is unresolved. The CDR3 loop spans 14 amino acids. CDR1 SNHLY and CDR2 FYNNEI come from the germline V gene. V lost 4 bases, J lost 10 bases, and 14 bases lay in between. This chain's CDR3 is CASSGVADRSPLHF. CDR3 DNA sequence: TGTGCCAGCAGTGGGGTAGCGGATCGCTCACCCCTCCACTTT.

A single count supports this clone. The chain recombines TRBV25-1 with TRBJ1-2; D is possibly TRBD1 (5 bases). CDR1 is MGHDK and CDR2 is SYGVNS in the germline V gene. There are 14 residues in the CDR3. V was pared by 3 bases and J by 2 bases, with 10 bases between. CDR3 nucleotide sequence: TGTGCCAGCAGTGATTCGACAGCGAACTATGGCTACACCTTC. It translates to CASSDSTANYGYTF.